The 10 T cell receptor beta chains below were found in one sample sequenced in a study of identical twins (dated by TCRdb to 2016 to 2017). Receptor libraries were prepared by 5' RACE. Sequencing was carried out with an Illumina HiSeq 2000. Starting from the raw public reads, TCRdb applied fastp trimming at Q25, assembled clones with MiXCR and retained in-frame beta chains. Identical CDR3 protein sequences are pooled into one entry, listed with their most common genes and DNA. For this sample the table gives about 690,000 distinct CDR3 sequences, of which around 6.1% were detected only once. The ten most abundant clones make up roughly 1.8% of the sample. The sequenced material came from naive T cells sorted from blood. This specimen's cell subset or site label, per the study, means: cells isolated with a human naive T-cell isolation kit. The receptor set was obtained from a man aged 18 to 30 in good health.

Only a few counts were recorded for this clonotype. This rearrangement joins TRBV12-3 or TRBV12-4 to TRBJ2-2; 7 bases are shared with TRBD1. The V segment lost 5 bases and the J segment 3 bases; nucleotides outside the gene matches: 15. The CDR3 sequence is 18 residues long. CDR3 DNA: TGTGCCAGCAGTCCGGAAACGACAGGGTTGTTGTACACCGGGGAGCTGTTTTTT. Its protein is CASSPETTGLLYTGELFF.

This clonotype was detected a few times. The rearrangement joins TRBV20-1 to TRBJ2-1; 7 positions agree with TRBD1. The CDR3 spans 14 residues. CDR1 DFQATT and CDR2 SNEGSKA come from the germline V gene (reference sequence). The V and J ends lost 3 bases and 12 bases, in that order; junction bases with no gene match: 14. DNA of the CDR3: TGCAGTGCTAGCGGGACAGACCCCCTGAAAGGGCAGTTCTTC. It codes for CSASGTDPLKGQFF.

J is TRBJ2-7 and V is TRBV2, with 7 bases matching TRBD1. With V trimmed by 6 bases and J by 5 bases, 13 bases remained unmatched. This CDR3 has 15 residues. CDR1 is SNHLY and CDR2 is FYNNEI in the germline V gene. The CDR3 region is CASRGPSGQYNEQYF. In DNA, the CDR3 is TGTGCCAGCAGGGGTCCTTCGGGACAGTATAACGAGCAGTACTTC.

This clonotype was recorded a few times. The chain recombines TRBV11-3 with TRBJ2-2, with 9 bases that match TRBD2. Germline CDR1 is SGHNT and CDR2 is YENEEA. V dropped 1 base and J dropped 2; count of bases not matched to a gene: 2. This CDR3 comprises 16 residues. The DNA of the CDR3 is TGTGCCAGCAGCTTAGGACTAGCGGAAAACACCGGGGAGCTGTTTTTT. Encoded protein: CASSLGLAENTGELFF.

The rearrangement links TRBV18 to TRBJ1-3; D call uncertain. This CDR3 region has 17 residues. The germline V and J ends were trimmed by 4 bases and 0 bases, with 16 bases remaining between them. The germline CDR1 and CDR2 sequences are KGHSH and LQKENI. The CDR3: CASSQNSLGSSGNTIYF. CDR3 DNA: TGTGCCAGCTCACAGAACAGCCTTGGGAGCTCTGGAAACACCATATATTTT.

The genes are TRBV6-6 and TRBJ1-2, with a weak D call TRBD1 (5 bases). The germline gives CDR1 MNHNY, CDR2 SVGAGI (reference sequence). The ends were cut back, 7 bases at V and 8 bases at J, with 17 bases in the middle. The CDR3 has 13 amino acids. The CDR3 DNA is TGTGCCAGCACCAATACGGGGGGAGGAGGCTACACCTTC. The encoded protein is CASTNTGGGGYTF.

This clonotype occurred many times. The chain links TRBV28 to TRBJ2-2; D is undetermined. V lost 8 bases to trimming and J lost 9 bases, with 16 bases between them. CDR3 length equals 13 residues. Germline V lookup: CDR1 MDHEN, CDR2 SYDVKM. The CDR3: CASYLSGSRELFF. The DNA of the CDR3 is TGTGCCAGCTACCTCTCGGGCTCCCGGGAGCTGTTTTTT. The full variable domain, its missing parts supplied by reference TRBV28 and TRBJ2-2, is DVKVTQSSRYLVKRTGEKVFLECVQDMDHENMFWYRQDPGLGLRLIYFSYDVKMKEKGDIPEGYSVSREKKERFSLILESASTNQTSMYLCASYLSGSRELFFGEGSRLTVL.

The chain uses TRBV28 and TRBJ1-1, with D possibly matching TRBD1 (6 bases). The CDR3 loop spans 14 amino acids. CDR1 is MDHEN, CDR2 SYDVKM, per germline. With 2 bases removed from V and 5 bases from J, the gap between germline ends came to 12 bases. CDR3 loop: CASSLLGAGTEAFF. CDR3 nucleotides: TGTGCCAGCAGTTTACTGGGGGCTGGGACTGAAGCTTTCTTT. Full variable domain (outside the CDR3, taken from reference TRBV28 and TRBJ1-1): DVKVTQSSRYLVKRTGEKVFLECVQDMDHENMFWYRQDPGLGLRLIYFSYDVKMKEKGDIPEGYSVSREKKERFSLILESASTNQTSMYLCASSLLGAGTEAFFGQGTRLTVV.

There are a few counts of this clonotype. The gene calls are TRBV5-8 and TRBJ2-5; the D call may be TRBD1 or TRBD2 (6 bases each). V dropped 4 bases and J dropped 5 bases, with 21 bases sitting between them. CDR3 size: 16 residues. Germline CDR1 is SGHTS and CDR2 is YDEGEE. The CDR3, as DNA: TGTGCCAGCAGCATGCGAAGCCGGGGGCCTGGGGAGACCCAGTACTTC. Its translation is CASSMRSRGPGETQYF.

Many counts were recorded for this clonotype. For the CDR3, the DNA is TGTGCCATCAGTGAGACGACAGTAGCCAAAAACATTCAGTACTTC. Its protein product is CAISETTVAKNIQYF. The chain links TRBV10-3 to TRBJ2-4; maybe TRBD1 (5 bases). Germline CDR1 is ENHRY and CDR2 is SYGVKD. Trimming removed 2 bases at V and 0 bases at J, with 8 bases between. CDR3 length: 15 residues.